These T cell receptor beta chains were read from a single sample in a study of blood T cell repertoires in COVID-19. The assay was immunoSEQ multiplex PCR, and TCRdb's table has in-frame clones only and misses some. Counted here are approximately 130,000 clones, about 85% occurring once; the ten biggest clones make up around 4%. The sequencing input was peripheral blood. The receptors stem from a human donor in a cohort sampled during active COVID-19. CDR3s include the opening cysteine and the closing phenylalanine or tryptophan. D genes are given only for firm matches. A row's size may be missing; if present it is once, few, many or a size class.

v_call: TRBV5-1
d_call: TRBD1
clone_size: once
j_call: TRBJ2-7
cdr3_aa: CASSLGQGGYEQYF
cdr3_nt: TGCGCCAGCAGTTTAGGACAGGGGGGATACGAGCAGTACTTC

v_call: TRBV3-1/TRBV3-2
d_call: -
clone_size: -
j_call: TRBJ2-1
cdr3_aa: CASSQAIALWEQFF
cdr3_nt: TGTGCCAGCAGCCAAGCCATAGCGCTTTGGGAGCAGTTCTTC

v_call: TRBV27
d_call: TRBD2
clone_size: -
j_call: TRBJ2-1
cdr3_aa: CASSLVGGRPYNEQFF
cdr3_nt: TGTGCCAGCAGTTTAGTCGGGGGGAGGCCCTACAATGAGCAGTTCTTC

v_call: TRBV7-2
d_call: -
clone_size: -
j_call: TRBJ2-2
cdr3_aa: CASSKEGVGTGELFF
cdr3_nt: TGTGCCAGCAGCAAAGAGGGGGTGGGAACCGGGGAGCTGTTTTTT

v_call: TRBV3-1/TRBV3-2
d_call: TRBD1
clone_size: -
j_call: TRBJ2-5
cdr3_aa: CASSPGGQGRETQYF
cdr3_nt: TGTGCCAGCAGCCCCGGGGGACAGGGAAGAGAGACCCAGTACTTC

v_call: TRBV4-3
d_call: TRBD2
clone_size: -
j_call: TRBJ2-1
cdr3_aa: CASSPTSGSSYNEQFF
cdr3_nt: TGCGCCAGCAGCCCGACTAGCGGGTCCTCTTACAATGAGCAGTTCTTC

v_call: TRBV3-1/TRBV3-2
d_call: TRBD2
clone_size: -
j_call: TRBJ2-5
cdr3_aa: CASSPGLAGAETQYF
cdr3_nt: TGTGCCAGCAGCCCCGGACTAGCGGGAGCAGAGACCCAGTACTTC

v_call: TRBV6-6
d_call: -
clone_size: -
j_call: TRBJ2-3
cdr3_aa: CASSSSSSTDTQYF
cdr3_nt: TGTGCCAGCAGTTCCTCCAGTAGCACAGATACGCAGTATTTT

v_call: TRBV10-3
d_call: TRBD2
clone_size: -
j_call: TRBJ2-3
cdr3_aa: CAISDPSGGAGTDTQYF
cdr3_nt: TGTGCCATCAGTGACCCTAGCGGGGGGGCCGGCACAGATACGCAGTATTTT

v_call: TRBV6-5
d_call: -
clone_size: -
j_call: TRBJ1-4
cdr3_aa: CASSYSTGLNEKLFF
cdr3_nt: TGTGCCAGCAGTTACTCGACAGGCCTTAATGAAAAACTGTTTTTT

v_call: TRBV7-2
d_call: -
clone_size: -
j_call: TRBJ1-2
cdr3_aa: CASSPGKTIRGYTF
cdr3_nt: TGTGCCAGCAGCCCCGGGAAGACTATTCGGGGCTACACCTTC

v_call: TRBV2
d_call: -
clone_size: -
j_call: TRBJ2-1
cdr3_aa: CASSEGVGSWQVRNEQFF
cdr3_nt: TGTGCCAGCAGTGAAGGGGTAGGTAGTTGGCAGGTTCGGAATGAGCAGTTCTTC

v_call: TRBV5-6
d_call: -
clone_size: -
j_call: TRBJ1-4
cdr3_aa: CASSLGGGQEKLFF
cdr3_nt: TGTGCCAGCAGCTTGGGTGGAGGGCAGGAAAAACTGTTTTTT

v_call: TRBV6-4
d_call: -
clone_size: -
j_call: TRBJ2-1
cdr3_aa: CASSGQNNEQFF
cdr3_nt: TGTGCCAGCAGTGGGCAGAACAATGAGCAGTTCTTC

v_call: TRBV3-1/TRBV3-2
d_call: -
clone_size: -
j_call: TRBJ1-1
cdr3_aa: CASSTRLGTEAFF
cdr3_nt: TGTGCCAGCAGTACCAGGCTGGGCACTGAAGCTTTCTTT

v_call: TRBV10-3
d_call: TRBD1
clone_size: -
j_call: TRBJ1-2
cdr3_aa: CATQQGATLYGYTF
cdr3_nt: TGTGCCACCCAACAGGGGGCTACCCTCTATGGCTACACCTTC

v_call: TRBV6-2/TRBV6-3
d_call: -
clone_size: -
j_call: TRBJ2-5
cdr3_aa: CASSSFQETQYF
cdr3_nt: TGTGCCAGCAGTTCCTTCCAAGAGACCCAGTACTTC

v_call: TRBV5-4
d_call: -
clone_size: -
j_call: TRBJ1-1
cdr3_aa: CAASTGYRENTEAFF
cdr3_nt: TGTGCCGCCAGTACAGGGTACCGGGAGAACACTGAAGCTTTCTTT

v_call: TRBV18
d_call: -
clone_size: -
j_call: TRBJ2-7
cdr3_aa: CASSPWQGYEQYF
cdr3_nt: TGTGCCAGCTCACCATGGCAGGGCTACGAGCAGTACTTC

v_call: TRBV11-3
d_call: -
clone_size: -
j_call: TRBJ2-5
cdr3_aa: CASSLVSTKETQYF
cdr3_nt: TGTGCCAGCAGCTTAGTGTCCACAAAAGAGACCCAGTACTTC

v_call: TRBV28
d_call: TRBD1
clone_size: -
j_call: TRBJ1-2
cdr3_aa: CASSTTGIGGYTF
cdr3_nt: TGTGCCAGCAGTACGACAGGGATCGGTGGCTACACCTTC

v_call: TRBV6-4
d_call: TRBD2
clone_size: -
j_call: TRBJ2-1
cdr3_aa: CASSLEARTSAYNEQFF
cdr3_nt: TGTGCCAGCAGCCTGGAGGCTAGGACTAGCGCATACAATGAGCAGTTCTTC

v_call: TRBV11-3
d_call: -
clone_size: -
j_call: TRBJ1-1
cdr3_aa: CASSLSVGLSTEAFF
cdr3_nt: TGTGCCAGCAGCTTATCGGTGGGGCTAAGCACTGAAGCTTTCTTT

v_call: TRBV5-6
d_call: -
clone_size: -
j_call: TRBJ2-1
cdr3_aa: CASSETRGGAGIYNEQFF
cdr3_nt: TGTGCCAGCAGCGAAACGAGAGGGGGAGCGGGAATCTACAATGAGCAGTTCTTC

v_call: TRBV19
d_call: TRBD2
clone_size: -
j_call: TRBJ2-3
cdr3_aa: CASSMEGGLGTSGGITDTQYF
cdr3_nt: TGTGCCAGTAGTATGGAAGGGGGACTGGGGACTAGCGGGGGAATAACAGATACGCAGTATTTT

v_call: TRBV19
d_call: TRBD2
clone_size: -
j_call: TRBJ2-1
cdr3_aa: CATGEGTSGSNEQFF
cdr3_nt: TGTGCCACAGGGGAGGGGACTAGCGGGAGTAATGAGCAGTTCTTC

v_call: TRBV18
d_call: -
clone_size: -
j_call: TRBJ2-6
cdr3_aa: CASSPGEAGANVLTF
cdr3_nt: TGTGCCAGCTCACCGGGGGAGGCCGGGGCCAACGTCCTGACTTTC

v_call: TRBV7-2
d_call: -
clone_size: -
j_call: TRBJ2-1
cdr3_aa: CASSFDTVNEQFF
cdr3_nt: TGTGCCAGCAGTTTTGACACAGTTAATGAGCAGTTCTTC

v_call: TRBV5-8
d_call: TRBD1
clone_size: -
j_call: TRBJ2-5
cdr3_aa: CASSLERQGGQTQYF
cdr3_nt: TGTGCCAGCAGCTTGGAGCGACAGGGGGGGCAGACCCAGTACTTC

v_call: TRBV28
d_call: TRBD2
clone_size: -
j_call: TRBJ2-1
cdr3_aa: CASTRSGGWGEQFF
cdr3_nt: TGTGCCAGCACCCGAAGCGGGGGGTGGGGTGAGCAGTTCTTC

v_call: TRBV6-4
d_call: TRBD2
clone_size: -
j_call: TRBJ2-3
cdr3_aa: CASSDEAGVADTQYF
cdr3_nt: TGTGCCAGCAGTGATGAAGCGGGGGTGGCAGATACGCAGTATTTT

v_call: TRBV2
d_call: -
clone_size: -
j_call: TRBJ2-3
cdr3_aa: CASSWSGITDTQYF
cdr3_nt: TGTGCCAGCAGTTGGAGCGGAATCACAGATACGCAGTATTTT

v_call: TRBV5-4
d_call: TRBD1
clone_size: few
j_call: TRBJ1-2
cdr3_aa: CASSLPGTGGGYTF
cdr3_nt: TGTGCCAGCAGCTTGCCCGGGACAGGGGGTGGCTACACCTTC

v_call: TRBV6-7
d_call: -
clone_size: -
j_call: TRBJ1-6
cdr3_aa: CASSYVEAGQNRSYNSPLHF
cdr3_nt: TGTGCCAGCAGTTATGTCGAGGCAGGGCAAAATCGGTCCTATAATTCACCCCTCCACTTT

v_call: TRBV12-3/TRBV12-4
d_call: -
clone_size: -
j_call: TRBJ1-1
cdr3_aa: CASSFLNTEAFF
cdr3_nt: TGTGCCAGCAGTTTCTTGAACACTGAAGCTTTCTTT

v_call: TRBV7-2
d_call: -
clone_size: -
j_call: TRBJ1-1
cdr3_aa: CASSLAERGGAFF
cdr3_nt: TGTGCCAGCAGCTTAGCAGAGCGGGGAGGAGCTTTCTTT

v_call: TRBV6-5
d_call: -
clone_size: -
j_call: TRBJ1-2
cdr3_aa: CASALGEDYGYTF
cdr3_nt: TGTGCCAGCGCCCTCGGGGAGGACTATGGCTACACCTTC

v_call: TRBV10-3
d_call: TRBD2
clone_size: -
j_call: TRBJ2-3
cdr3_aa: CAINNGGADTQYF
cdr3_nt: TGTGCCATCAATAACGGGGGGGCAGATACGCAGTATTTT

v_call: TRBV5-3
d_call: -
clone_size: -
j_call: TRBJ2-3
cdr3_aa: CARSNRVLARHTQYF
cdr3_nt: TGTGCCAGAAGCAATCGGGTCCTTGCAAGGCATACGCAGTATTTT

v_call: TRBV5-6
d_call: -
clone_size: -
j_call: TRBJ2-1
cdr3_aa: CASSFPGGSYNEQFF
cdr3_nt: TGTGCCAGCAGCTTCCCGGGTGGCTCCTACAATGAGCAGTTCTTC

v_call: TRBV29-1
d_call: TRBD1
clone_size: few
j_call: TRBJ1-1
cdr3_aa: CSAEGQATEAFF
cdr3_nt: TGCAGCGCTGAGGGACAGGCCACTGAAGCTTTCTTT

v_call: TRBV9
d_call: TRBD2
clone_size: -
j_call: TRBJ2-5
cdr3_aa: CASSVDTGGAVQETQYF
cdr3_nt: TGTGCCAGCAGCGTAGATACGGGAGGAGCAGTCCAAGAGACCCAGTACTTC

v_call: TRBV19
d_call: -
clone_size: -
j_call: TRBJ1-2
cdr3_aa: CASSIARDNRYTF
cdr3_nt: TGTGCCAGTAGTATCGCCAGGGACAACCGCTACACCTTC

v_call: TRBV19
d_call: -
clone_size: -
j_call: TRBJ2-1
cdr3_aa: CASSMAQGRAANEQFF
cdr3_nt: TGTGCCAGTAGTATGGCTCAGGGGAGGGCTGCTAATGAGCAGTTCTTC

v_call: TRBV7-2
d_call: TRBD1
clone_size: -
j_call: TRBJ2-3
cdr3_aa: CASSNGDRDTDTQYF
cdr3_nt: TGTGCCAGCAGCAACGGGGACAGGGACACAGATACGCAGTATTTT

v_call: TRBV6-2/TRBV6-3
d_call: TRBD2
clone_size: -
j_call: TRBJ2-5
cdr3_aa: CACRRSGGSQETQYF
cdr3_nt: TGTGCCTGCCGCCGGAGCGGGGGAAGCCAAGAGACCCAGTACTTC

v_call: TRBV6-2/TRBV6-3
d_call: -
clone_size: -
j_call: TRBJ1-2
cdr3_aa: CASSYVDRTNYGYTF
cdr3_nt: TGTGCCAGCAGTTACGTGGACAGAACTAACTATGGCTACACCTTC

v_call: TRBV2
d_call: -
clone_size: few
j_call: TRBJ2-3
cdr3_aa: CASSDSGTYTDTQYF
cdr3_nt: TGTGCCAGCAGTGATTCTGGGACTTACACAGATACGCAGTATTTT

v_call: TRBV19
d_call: -
clone_size: -
j_call: TRBJ1-1
cdr3_aa: CASSLTGNTEAFF
cdr3_nt: TGTGCCAGTAGTCTGACAGGGAACACTGAAGCTTTCTTT

v_call: TRBV18
d_call: TRBD1
clone_size: -
j_call: TRBJ1-1
cdr3_aa: CASSRDRGQVNTEAFF
cdr3_nt: TGTGCCAGCTCAAGAGACAGGGGGCAGGTGAACACTGAAGCTTTCTTT